This paragraph covers one T cell receptor (beta chain) sequence. Germline V gene lookup returns CDR1 MDHEN and CDR2 SYDVKM. V lost 3 bases, J lost 1 base, and 6 bases stayed unmatched. This CDR3 has 15 residues. This sample was included in a study of T cell clones after liver transplantation. Assay: immunoSEQ multiplex PCR; the TCRdb copy retains only in-frame clones and omits some. The table includes tens of thousands of clones, over 70% detected once. Sequencing was performed on CD4+ T cells from blood, taken 12 months after liver transplant. The source of this sequence is a human patient who received a liver transplant. Part of the T cell pool may stem from the graft donor. The J gene is TRBJ2-7, the V gene TRBV28, with 7 bases fitting TRBD1. The CDR3 sequence is CASSLTPGGSYEQYF. The CDR3 DNA follows: TGTGCCAGCAGTTTGACCCCAGGGGGTTCCTACGAGCAGTACTTC.